The 7 T cell receptor beta chains reported below all come from one sample, sequenced in a study of T cell responses to AZD1222 COVID-19 vaccine. The protocol was immunoSEQ multiplex PCR, while the TCRdb copy is restricted to in-frame clones and leaves out a portion. Altogether approximately 150,000 clones are present, roughly 90% being singletons, with the ten largest covering roughly 1.7%. Sequenced here: peripheral blood, sampled 28 days after the second AZD1222 dose. The source of these receptors is an adult who received the AZD1222 COVID-19 vaccine.

The V call is TRBV9, the J call TRBJ2-3, with TRBD2 as a possible D gene (6 bases). Germline assignment: CDR1 SGDLS and CDR2 YYNGEE. CDR3 length equals 20 residues. The V end lost 2 bases, the J end lost 0 bases, and 25 bases lay between the germline ends. DNA of the CDR3: TGTGCCAGCAGCGTCCAGGCTCGGGTAGCGGCACTATCTAGCACAGATACGCAGTATTTT. Amino acids: CASSVQARVAALSSTDTQYF.

The rearrangement joins TRBV7-6 to TRBJ1-6, with D uncertain. Germline lookup yields CDR1 SGHVS and CDR2 FNYEAQ. The CDR3 contains 15 residues. Trimming removed 2 bases at V and 10 bases at J, with 15 bases between. The CDR3 here is CASSLPVPPWSPLHF. CDR3 nucleotides: TGTGCCAGCAGCTTACCGGTCCCCCCCTGGTCACCCCTCCACTTT.

The rearrangement uses TRBV4-1 and TRBJ1-5; 7 bases align to TRBD1. Germline V gene sequence: CDR1 MGHRA, CDR2 YSYEKL. J lost 6 bases, V lost 0 bases, and 8 bases had no gene match. CDR3 length: 16 amino acids. The CDR3 sequence: CASSQERQGTGQPQHF. CDR3 nucleotides: TGCGCCAGCAGCCAAGAGAGACAGGGTACGGGTCAGCCCCAGCATTTT.

The chain recombines TRBV28 with TRBJ1-1; TRBD1 matches at 7 bases. CDR1 MDHEN and CDR2 SYDVKM come from the germline V gene. The length of the CDR3 is 13 residues. With V trimmed by 3 bases and J by 5 bases, 3 bases remained unmatched. CDR3: CASSLDRITEAFF. Here the CDR3 DNA reads TGTGCCAGCAGTTTGGACAGGATTACTGAAGCTTTCTTT.

The V and J genes are TRBV28 and TRBJ1-1; 11 bases line up with TRBD1. The V gene's germline CDR1 is MDHEN and CDR2 SYDVKM. This CDR3 contains 16 residues. Trimming removed 5 bases from V and 10 bases from J; junction bases left unmatched: 15. This chain's CDR3 is CASSTLPGDRGLAAFF. The DNA of the CDR3 is TGTGCCAGCAGTACTCTACCGGGGGACAGGGGGTTAGCAGCTTTCTTT.

The chain combines TRBV7-8 with TRBJ1-3; TRBD1 matches 8 bases. The CDR3 spans 15 residues. The junction had 1 base not matched to a gene; V was cut back by 1 base and J by 2 bases. CDR1 is SGHVS and CDR2 is FQNEAQ in the germline V gene. The CDR3: CASSLGQGPGNTIYF. The CDR3 region has the DNA TGTGCCAGCAGCTTAGGACAGGGGCCTGGAAACACCATATATTTT.

The chain employs TRBV5-1 and TRBJ2-4; 9 nucleotides line up with TRBD1. The CDR3 covers 14 residues. Germline assignment: CDR1 SGHRS and CDR2 YFSETQ. Trimming took 4 bases from V and 4 from J; bases not matched to a gene: 3. CDR3 sequence: CASSKGTGKNIQYF. The CDR3 DNA sequence: TGCGCCAGCAGCAAAGGGACAGGGAAAAACATTCAGTACTTC.